This TCR beta chain was captured by sequencing in a study of T cells in Graves' hyperthyroidism and ophthalmopathy (dated by TCRdb to about 2019). Regarding the complete study: Peripheral blood was sampled at the time of initial diagnosis, prior to any treatment. Once sampling was done, hyperthyroidism patients were given methimazole at a starting dose of 30 mg daily, whereas ophthalmopathy patients were given high-dose intravenous methylprednisolone. Prospective prediction of ophthalmopathy was tested in an independent validation cohort consisting of roughly 20 hyperthyroidism patients and some 17 patients who later progressed to ophthalmopathy. The paper describes TCR Vbeta CDR3 sequencing of around 130 peripheral blood samples, made up of 43 ophthalmopathy patients, over 70 hyperthyroidism patients and 17 progressor patients. Thyroid tissue and blood T-cell repertoires from about 6 Graves' hyperthyroidism patients were also compared in the study. To identify TCR V-J signatures that set the groups apart, the researchers used a discovery cohort of 95 to 100 patients, made up of 40 to 45 with Graves' ophthalmopathy and 57 with stable Graves' hyperthyroidism. The 100 or so discovery patients were divided at random into training and test sets in a 7:3 ratio. General study outcomes and caveats: Ophthalmopathy was separated from stable hyperthyroidism by a 13 V-J signature model, with 85% to 90% sensitivity and roughly 81% specificity obtained in cross-validation and 80%/75% obtained in testing. Most expanded thyroid clonotypes (frequency above 0.001) were also found in blood, which suggests that blood repertoires may mirror thyroid immune responses. In validation, the model predicted progression to ophthalmopathy a median of around 6.5 months before onset, with over 55% sensitivity and roughly 79% specificity. No statistical method was used to set the sample size in advance, and investigators knew the group allocation.

In regard to this clonotype: Its antigen is currently not known. Per-nucleotide qualities are absent, and no much larger clonotype sits a single base away.

The TCR beta CDR3 regions were amplified from the RNA transcripts. The first round of RT-PCR for the TCR CDR3 was performed with the HTBI primer set and the Qiagen OneStep RT-PCR kit. A second multiplex PCR round built the libraries, followed by size selection and purification. The libraries were sequenced on an Illumina HiSeq2000 using paired-end 100 bp reads. The source study handled its data this way. SOAPnuke was used to process the raw data, with reads discarded if the reads contained adapters or uncalled bases, had a mean Phred below 15, or lacked an exact constant-primer or identifier match. COPE v1.2.5 was used to merge the high-quality paired reads, and each unique nucleotide sequence was defined as a clonotype. MiTCR v1.1 was used to align clonotypes to the IMGT TRBV, TRBD and TRBJ reference segments. Only V-J combinations with frequency above 0.0001, covering 98% to 99.2% of repertoires, were analysed. A TCS score was defined as the ratio between F50 (clonal expansion) and ExV (chaos), using BLOSUM62-based TCRdist between CDR3 peptides within each V-J. Welch's t-statistics and random forest reduced just over 500 V-J features to roughly 13, which were used in a naive Bayes classifier (R e1071). TCRdb cleaned the public reads at Q25 with fastp, built clones with MiXCR and kept in-frame beta chains. Here each entry gathers all rows of one CDR3 protein and keeps the most common genes and DNA. None of the V and J calls come from the authors' own analysis; TCRdb made them. Present in this sample are roughly 750,000 distinct CDR3 sequences, less than 20% of which were seen just once. The ten largest account for 8.4% of the sample.

Graves' hyperthyroidism was defined as stable when no progression to ophthalmopathy occurred over 18 months of follow-up. The hyperthyroidism patients were between 18 and 65 years old and newly diagnosed, with a disease duration of less than 2 months. Patients with uncontrolled infections, other autoimmune diseases, pregnancy or lactation were excluded. Clinical symptoms, serum thyroxine and TRAb, thyroid ultrasound, and orbital computed tomography formed the basis for the diagnoses. Ficoll-Paque density gradient centrifugation was used to isolate PBMCs from around 10 ml of fresh peripheral blood. Total RNA was extracted with Trizol reagent, and quality was checked on an Agilent 2100 Bioanalyzer. The junction shows trimming of 1 base on V and 16 bases on J, and the gene matches do not reach 9 bases of it. From the cysteine up to the phenylalanine, the CDR3 has a length of 13 residues. Just CDR3 DNA is preserved here, 39 bases in frame from base 1. CDR1 and CDR2 (LGHDT, YNNKEL) derive from the germline V gene (reference sequence).

The TCR was taken from a man aged 18 to 29 with Graves' hyperthyroidism. The rearranged segments are TRBV3-1 and TRBJ2-1; 8 central bases correspond to TRBD2. Sample: blood. CDR3 protein: CASSQGGFGTSFF. The DNA reads TGTGCCAGCAGCCAAGGGGGCTTCGGGACTAGTTTCTTC.